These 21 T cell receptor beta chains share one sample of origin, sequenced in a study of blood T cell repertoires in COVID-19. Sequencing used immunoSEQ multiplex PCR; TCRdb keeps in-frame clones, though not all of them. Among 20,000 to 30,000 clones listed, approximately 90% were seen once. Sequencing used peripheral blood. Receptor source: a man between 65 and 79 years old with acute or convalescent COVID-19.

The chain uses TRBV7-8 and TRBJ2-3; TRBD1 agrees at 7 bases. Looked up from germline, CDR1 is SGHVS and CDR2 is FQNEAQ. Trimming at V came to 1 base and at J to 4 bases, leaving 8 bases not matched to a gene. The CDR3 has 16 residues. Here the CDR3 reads CASSLGTGSHADTQYF. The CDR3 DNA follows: TGTGCCAGCAGCTTAGGGACAGGCAGTCACGCAGATACGCAGTATTTT.

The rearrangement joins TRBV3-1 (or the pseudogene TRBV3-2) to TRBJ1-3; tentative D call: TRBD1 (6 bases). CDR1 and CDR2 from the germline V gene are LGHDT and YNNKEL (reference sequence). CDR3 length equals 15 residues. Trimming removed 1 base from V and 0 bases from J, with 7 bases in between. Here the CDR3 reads CASSQGTVSGNTIYF. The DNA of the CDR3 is TGTGCCAGCAGCCAAGGGACAGTCTCTGGAAACACCATATATTTT.

This CDR3 reads CASNPGGGFYEQYF. The DNA for the CDR3 is TGTGCCAGTAATCCAGGGGGCGGATTCTACGAGCAGTACTTC. The rearrangement joins TRBV2 to TRBJ2-7; 8 bases fit TRBD1. The CDR3 covers 14 residues. V shed 9 bases and J 3 bases; nucleotides not matched to a gene: 10. Germline V gene data show CDR1 as SNHLY and CDR2 as FYNNEI.

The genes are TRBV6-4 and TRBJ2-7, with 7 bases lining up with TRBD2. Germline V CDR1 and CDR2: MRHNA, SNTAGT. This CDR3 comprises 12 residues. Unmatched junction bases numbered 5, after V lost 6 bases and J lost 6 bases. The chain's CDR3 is CASRSPGGEQYF. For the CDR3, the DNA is TGTGCCAGCAGATCCCCGGGAGGCGAGCAGTACTTC.

DNA of the CDR3: TGTGCCAGCAGCTTCGGACAGGTCCCGGCCAAAAACATTCAGTACTTC. Translated: CASSFGQVPAKNIQYF. The chain employs TRBV5-6 and TRBJ2-4, with 7 bases fitting TRBD1. The junction had 6 bases not matched to a gene; V was cut back by 2 bases and J by 1 base. Germline CDR1 is SGHDT and CDR2 is YYEEEE. The CDR3 is 16 amino acids.

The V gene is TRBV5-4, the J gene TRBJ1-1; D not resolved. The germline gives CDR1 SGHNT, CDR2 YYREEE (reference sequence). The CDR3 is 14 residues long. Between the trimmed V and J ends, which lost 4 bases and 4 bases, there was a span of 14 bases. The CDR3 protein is CASSLGEPGTEAFF. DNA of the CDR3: TGTGCCAGCAGCCTCGGCGAACCGGGCACTGAAGCTTTCTTT.

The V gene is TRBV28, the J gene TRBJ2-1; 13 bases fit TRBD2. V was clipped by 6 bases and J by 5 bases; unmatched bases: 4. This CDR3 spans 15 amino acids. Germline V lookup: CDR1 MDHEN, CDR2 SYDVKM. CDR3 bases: TGTGCCAGCAGACTAGCGGGAGGGCTCAACAATGAGCAGTTCTTC. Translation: CASRLAGGLNNEQFF.

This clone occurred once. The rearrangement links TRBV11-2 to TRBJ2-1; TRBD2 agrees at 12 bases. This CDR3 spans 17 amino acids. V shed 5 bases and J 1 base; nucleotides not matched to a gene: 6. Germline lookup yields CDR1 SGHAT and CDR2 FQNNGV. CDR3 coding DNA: TGTGCCAGCAGCCTAAGACTAGCGGGAGTGTCCTACAATGAGCAGTTCTTC. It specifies CASSLRLAGVSYNEQFF.

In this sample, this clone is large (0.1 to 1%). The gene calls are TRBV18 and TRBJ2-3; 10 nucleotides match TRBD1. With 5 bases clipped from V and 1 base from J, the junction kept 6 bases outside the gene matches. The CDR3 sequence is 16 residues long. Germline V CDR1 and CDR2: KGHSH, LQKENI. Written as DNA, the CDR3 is TGTGCCAGCTCAGTCCCCGGGACAGGGGGCACAGATACGCAGTATTTT. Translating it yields CASSVPGTGGTDTQYF.

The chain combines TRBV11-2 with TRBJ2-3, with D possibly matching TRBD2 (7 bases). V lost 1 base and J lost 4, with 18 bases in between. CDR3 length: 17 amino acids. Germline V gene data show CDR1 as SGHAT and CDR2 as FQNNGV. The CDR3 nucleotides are TGTGCCAGCAGCTTAGTGGGGGGGGCGCCACCCCCAGATACGCAGTATTTT. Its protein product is CASSLVGGAPPPDTQYF. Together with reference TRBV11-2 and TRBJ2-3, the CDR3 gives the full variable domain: EAGVAQSPRYKIIEKRQSVAFWCNPISGHATLYWYQQILGQGPKLLIQFQNNGVVDDSQLPKDRFSAERLKGVDSTLKIQPAKLEDSAVYLCASSLVGGAPPPDTQYFGPGTRLTVL.

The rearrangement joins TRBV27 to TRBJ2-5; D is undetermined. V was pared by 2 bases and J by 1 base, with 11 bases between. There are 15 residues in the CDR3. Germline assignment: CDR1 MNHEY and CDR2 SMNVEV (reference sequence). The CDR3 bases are TGTGCCAGCAGTTTAACGGGTCTATTCCAAGAGACCCAGTACTTC. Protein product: CASSLTGLFQETQYF.

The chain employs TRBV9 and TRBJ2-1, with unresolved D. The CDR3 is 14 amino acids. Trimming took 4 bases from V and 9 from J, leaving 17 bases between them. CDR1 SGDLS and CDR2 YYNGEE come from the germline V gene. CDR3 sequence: CASSPWQGAGEQFF. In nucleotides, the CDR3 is TGTGCCAGCAGCCCATGGCAAGGAGCCGGTGAGCAGTTCTTC.

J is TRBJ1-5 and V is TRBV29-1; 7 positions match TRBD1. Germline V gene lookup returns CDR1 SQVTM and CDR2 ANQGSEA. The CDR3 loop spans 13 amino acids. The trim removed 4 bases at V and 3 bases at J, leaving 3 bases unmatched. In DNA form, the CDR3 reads TGCAGCGTTGGGGACAGCTACAATCAGCCCCAGCATTTT. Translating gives CSVGDSYNQPQHF.

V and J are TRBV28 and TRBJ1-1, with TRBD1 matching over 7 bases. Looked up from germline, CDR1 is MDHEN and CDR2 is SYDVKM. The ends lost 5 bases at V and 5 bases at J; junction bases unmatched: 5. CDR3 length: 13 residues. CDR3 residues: CASSPPGGTEAFF. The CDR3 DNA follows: TGTGCCAGCAGTCCCCCAGGGGGGACTGAAGCTTTCTTT.

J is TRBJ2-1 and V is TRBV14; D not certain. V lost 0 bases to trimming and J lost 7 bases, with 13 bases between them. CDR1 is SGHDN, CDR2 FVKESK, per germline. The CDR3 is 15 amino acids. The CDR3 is CASSQEANSWNEQFF. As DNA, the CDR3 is TGTGCCAGCAGCCAAGAGGCTAATAGCTGGAATGAGCAGTTCTTC.

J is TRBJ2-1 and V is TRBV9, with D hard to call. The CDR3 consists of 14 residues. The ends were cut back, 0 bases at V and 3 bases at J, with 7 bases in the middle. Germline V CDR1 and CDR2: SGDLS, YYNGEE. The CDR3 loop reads CASSVAGDYNEQFF. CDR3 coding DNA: TGTGCCAGCAGCGTAGCGGGTGACTACAATGAGCAGTTCTTC.

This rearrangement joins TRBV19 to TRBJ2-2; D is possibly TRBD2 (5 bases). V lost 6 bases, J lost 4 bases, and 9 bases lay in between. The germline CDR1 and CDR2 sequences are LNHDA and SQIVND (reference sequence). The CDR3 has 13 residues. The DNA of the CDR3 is TGTGCCAGTAGGGAGCGGATCACCGGGGAGCTGTTTTTT. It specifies CASRERITGELFF. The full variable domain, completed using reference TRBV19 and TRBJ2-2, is DGGITQSPKYLFRKEGQNVTLSCEQNLNHDAMYWYRQDPGQGLRLIYYSQIVNDFQKGDIAEGYSVSREKKESFPLTVTSAQKNPTAFYLCASRERITGELFFGEGSRLTVL.

The DNA of the CDR3 is TGTGCCAGCAGCCCTGGACAGGGTTCGAGCTCCTACGAGCAGTACTTC. Its translation is CASSPGQGSSSYEQYF. The chain joins TRBV3-1 (or the pseudogene TRBV3-2) to TRBJ2-7; 8 bases are shared with TRBD1. Germline trimming cut 4 bases from V and 0 bases from J; bases unmatched to any gene: 8. The germline V gene encodes CDR1 LGHDT and CDR2 YNNKEL (reference sequence). The CDR3 covers 16 residues.

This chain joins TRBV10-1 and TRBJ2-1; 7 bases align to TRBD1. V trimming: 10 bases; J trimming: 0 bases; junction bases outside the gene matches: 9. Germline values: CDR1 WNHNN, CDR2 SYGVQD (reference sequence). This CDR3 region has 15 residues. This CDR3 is CAKKTGNSSYNEQFF. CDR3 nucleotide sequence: TGCGCCAAAAAGACAGGGAACAGCTCCTACAATGAGCAGTTCTTC.

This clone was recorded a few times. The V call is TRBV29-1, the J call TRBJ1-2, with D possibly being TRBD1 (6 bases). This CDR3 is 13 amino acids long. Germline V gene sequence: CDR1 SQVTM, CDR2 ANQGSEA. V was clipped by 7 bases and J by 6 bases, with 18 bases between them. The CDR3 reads CSANLWGQDGYTF. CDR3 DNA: TGCAGCGCGAACCTCTGGGGGCAGGATGGCTACACCTTC.

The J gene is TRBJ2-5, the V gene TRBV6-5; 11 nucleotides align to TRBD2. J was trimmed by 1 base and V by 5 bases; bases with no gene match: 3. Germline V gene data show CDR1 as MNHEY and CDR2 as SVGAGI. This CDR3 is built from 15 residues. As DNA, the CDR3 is TGTGCCAGCAGTCCACTAGCGGGGGCCCAAGAGACCCAGTACTTC. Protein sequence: CASSPLAGAQETQYF.